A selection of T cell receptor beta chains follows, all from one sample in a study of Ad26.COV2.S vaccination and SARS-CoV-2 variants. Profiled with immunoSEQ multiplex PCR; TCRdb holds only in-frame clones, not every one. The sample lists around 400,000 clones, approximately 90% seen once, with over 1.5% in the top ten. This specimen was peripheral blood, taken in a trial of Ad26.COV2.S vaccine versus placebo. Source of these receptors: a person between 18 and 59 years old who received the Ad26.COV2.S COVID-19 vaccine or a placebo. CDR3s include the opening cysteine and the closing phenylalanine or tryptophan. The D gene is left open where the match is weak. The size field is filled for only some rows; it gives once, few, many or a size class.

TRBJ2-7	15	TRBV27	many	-	TGTGCCAGCAGTTTATCCAGGAGGTTTTCCTACGAGCAGTACTTC	CASSLSRRFSYEQYF
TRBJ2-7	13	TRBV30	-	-	TGTGCCTGGAGTGTTTCGTTTTCCTACGAGCAGTACTTC	CAWSVSFSYEQYF
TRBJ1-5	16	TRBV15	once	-	TGTGCCACCAGCAGAGATCTGGGACTGTACAATCAGCCCCAGCATTTT	CATSRDLGLYNQPQHF
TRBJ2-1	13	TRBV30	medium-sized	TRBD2	TGTGCCTTAGGGACTAGCGACTACAATGAGCAGTTCTTC	CALGTSDYNEQFF
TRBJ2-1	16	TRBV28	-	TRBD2	TGTGCCAGCAGTCCCCGGCTCGGGACTATGGACAATGAGCAGTTCTTC	CASSPRLGTMDNEQFF
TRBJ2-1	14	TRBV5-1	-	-	TGCGCCAGCAGCTTGGAGGCCGGGGGCGATGAGCAGTTCTTC	CASSLEAGGDEQFF
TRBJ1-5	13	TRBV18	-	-	TGTGCCAGCTCACTCGGGCGCGATCAGCCCCAGCATTTT	CASSLGRDQPQHF
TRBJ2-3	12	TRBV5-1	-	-	TGCGCCAGCAGCTTGGGGGGAGATACGCAGTATTTT	CASSLGGDTQYF
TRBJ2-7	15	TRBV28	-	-	TGTGCCAGCAGCCCTGGGACGGTGGAGTCCTACGAGCAGTACTTC	CASSPGTVESYEQYF
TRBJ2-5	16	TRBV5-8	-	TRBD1	TGTGCCAGCAGCGCCTGGACAGGGTCCCGAGGGGAGACCCAGTACTTC	CASSAWTGSRGETQYF
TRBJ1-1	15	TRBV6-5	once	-	TGTGCCAGCAGTTACTCTCTGGGGCCGAACACTGAAGCTTTCTTT	CASSYSLGPNTEAFF
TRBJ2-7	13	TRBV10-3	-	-	TGTGCCATCAGTGAGTTGGGCACGGGCGAGCAGTACTTC	CAISELGTGEQYF
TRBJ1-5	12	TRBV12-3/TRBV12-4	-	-	TGTGCCAGCCGTCCAGGGGATCAGCCCCAGCATTTT	CASRPGDQPQHF
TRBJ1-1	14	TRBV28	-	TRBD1	TGTGCCAGCAGTTCCTCCGGGACAGGGGCTGAAGCTTTCTTT	CASSSSGTGAEAFF
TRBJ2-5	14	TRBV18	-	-	TGTGCCAGCTCACCATGGCGGGACCAAGAGACCCAGTACTTC	CASSPWRDQETQYF
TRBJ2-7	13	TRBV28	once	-	TGTGCCAGCAGTTCGGGGGGCGAAGATGAGCAGTACTTC	CASSSGGEDEQYF
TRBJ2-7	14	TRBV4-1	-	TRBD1	TGCGCCAGCAGCCAGAGGGGACAGGCCTACGAGCAGTACTTC	CASSQRGQAYEQYF
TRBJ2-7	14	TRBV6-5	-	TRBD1	TGTGCCAGCAGTACAGGGACAGGGATCTACGAGCAGTACTTC	CASSTGTGIYEQYF
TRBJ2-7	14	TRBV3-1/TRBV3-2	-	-	TGTGCCAGCAGCCAAGTTTACGGAGACTACGAGCAGTACTTC	CASSQVYGDYEQYF
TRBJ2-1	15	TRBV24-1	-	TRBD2	TGTGCCACCGGCCTTAGCGGGAGAGGGATCAATGAGCAGTTCTTC	CATGLSGRGINEQFF
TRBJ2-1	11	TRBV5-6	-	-	TGTGCCAGCAGCTCCTTTAATGAGCAGTTCTTC	CASSSFNEQFF
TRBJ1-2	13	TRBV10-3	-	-	TGTGCCATCAGCCTAAACAGGGACTATGGCTACACCTTC	CAISLNRDYGYTF
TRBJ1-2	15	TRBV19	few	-	TGTGCCAGTAGTAGCCAGGCTTTCCCCCCCTATGGCTACACCTTC	CASSSQAFPPYGYTF
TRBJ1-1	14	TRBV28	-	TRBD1	TGTGCCAGCAGTCCCCCGGCCAGGGGGACTGAAGCTTTCTTT	CASSPPARGTEAFF
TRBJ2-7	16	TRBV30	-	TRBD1	TGTGCCTGGAGTGTGACGACGGGACAGGGGTTCGGCGAGCAGTACTTC	CAWSVTTGQGFGEQYF
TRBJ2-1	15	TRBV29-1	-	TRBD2	TGCAGCGTTATTAAGACTGCGGGAGGTGGGAATGAGCAGTTCTTC	CSVIKTAGGGNEQFF
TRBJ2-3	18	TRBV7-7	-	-	TGTGCCAGCAGCTCGAGCCCCCTCTCAGCGGGTAGAGGAGATACGCAGTATTTT	CASSSSPLSAGRGDTQYF
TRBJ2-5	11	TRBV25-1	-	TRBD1	TGTGCGACAGGGGGCGTAGAGACCCAGTACTTC	CATGGVETQYF
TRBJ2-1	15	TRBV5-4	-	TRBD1	TGTGCCAGCAAGGGGGCGGGACAGGTTAACAATGAGCAGTTCTTC	CASKGAGQVNNEQFF
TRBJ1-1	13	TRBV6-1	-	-	TGTGCCAGCAGTGAAAGCAGTAACACTGAAGCTTTCTTT	CASSESSNTEAFF
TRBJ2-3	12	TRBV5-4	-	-	TGTGCCAGCAGCTTGAGCGCAGATACGCAGTATTTT	CASSLSADTQYF
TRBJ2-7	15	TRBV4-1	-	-	TGCGCCAGCAGCCCGGAAAGCGGAACCAGCTACGAGCAGTACTTC	CASSPESGTSYEQYF
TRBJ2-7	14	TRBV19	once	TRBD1	TGTGCCAGTAGTCCGGGGACAGGTACCTACGAGCAGTACTTC	CASSPGTGTYEQYF
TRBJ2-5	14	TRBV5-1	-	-	TGCGCCAGCAGCTTGGGGGGGTATCAAGAGACCCAGTACTTC	CASSLGGYQETQYF
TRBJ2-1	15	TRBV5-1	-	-	TGCGCCAGCAGCTTGGGAGACTCCACCTACAATGAGCAGTTCTTC	CASSLGDSTYNEQFF
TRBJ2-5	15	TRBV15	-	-	TGTGCCACCAGCAGAGATCTTGGGCATCAAGAGACCCAGTACTTC	CATSRDLGHQETQYF
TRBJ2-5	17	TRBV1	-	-	TGCACCAGCAGCCAAGGGGTAACTAGCGGGAGTGTGAAGACCCAGTACTTC	CTSSQGVTSGSVKTQYF
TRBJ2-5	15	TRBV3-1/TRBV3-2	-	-	TGTGCCAGCAGCCAAAGGGAGATGAGGGGAGAGACCCAGTACTTC	CASSQREMRGETQYF
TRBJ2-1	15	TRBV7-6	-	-	TGTGCCAGCAGCTTAGGGCAGGGGAGCTACAATGAGCAGTTCTTC	CASSLGQGSYNEQFF
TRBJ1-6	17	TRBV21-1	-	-	TGTGCCAGCAGCACCCGACCCCCGGGGACCAATAATTCACCCCTCCACTTT	CASSTRPPGTNNSPLHF
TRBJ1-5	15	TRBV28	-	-	TGTGCCAGCAGTTTTTGGACAGTTAGCAATCAGCCCCAGCATTTT	CASSFWTVSNQPQHF